A single sample is the source of the 27 T cell receptor beta chains below, sequenced in a study of Ad26.COV2.S vaccination and SARS-CoV-2 variants. Treatment denoted: some 20 received Ad26.COV2.S at low or high dose, single or two shots; about 5 received placebo; per-sample allocation not given. Sampling was performed 63 days after the first vaccine or placebo injection. Libraries were prepared by immunoSEQ multiplex PCR; TCRdb keeps only in-frame clonotypes and omits some of them. This table has about 400,000 clones, 83% appearing once. Sequenced here: peripheral blood, sampled in a trial of Ad26.COV2.S vaccine versus placebo. The receptors here all came from a person between 18 and 60 years old who received the Ad26.COV2.S COVID-19 vaccine or a placebo.

This clone appeared once. The J gene is TRBJ2-2, the V gene TRBV5-1, with a weak D call TRBD1 (6 bases). CDR3 length equals 15 residues. The germline CDR1 and CDR2 sequences are SGHRS and YFSETQ. The V gene lost 4 bases and the J gene lost 5 bases, with 15 bases spanning the gap. CDR3 sequence reads: CASSPGTYRTGELFF. CDR3 sequence (DNA): TGCGCCAGCAGCCCCGGGACATACAGGACCGGGGAGCTGTTTTTT.

CDR3 protein: CAWNLDGNQPQHF. CDR3 in DNA: TGTGCCTGGAACTTAGACGGAAATCAGCCCCAGCATTTT. V and J are TRBV30 and TRBJ1-5; unclear D gene. V lost 4 bases to trimming and J lost 4 bases, with 11 bases between them. CDR1 GTSNPN and CDR2 SVGIG come from the germline V gene (reference sequence). This CDR3 has 13 amino acids.

DNA of the CDR3: TGTGCCAGCAGCCAAGTAGGTCCGAACTCCCTCCACTTT. It encodes CASSQVGPNSLHF. The chain links TRBV14 to TRBJ1-6, with D uncertain. The CDR3 extends over 13 amino acids. Germline loops: CDR1 SGHDN, CDR2 FVKESK. The V gene lost 1 base and the J gene lost 14 bases, with 12 bases spanning the gap.

The chain is built from TRBV7-9 and TRBJ1-2; D remains ambiguous. Germline V gene sequence: CDR1 SEHNR, CDR2 FQNEAQ (reference sequence). The CDR3 is 15 amino acids. Deletions cut 2 bases from V and 3 bases from J, with 13 bases between. The CDR3 loop reads CASSLLRVYDYGYTF. In DNA, the CDR3 is TGTGCCAGCAGCTTACTAAGGGTTTACGACTATGGCTACACCTTC.

The rearrangement joins TRBV7-2 to TRBJ1-3, with TRBD1 as a possible D gene (5 bases). Germline V gene data show CDR1 as SGHTA and CDR2 as FQGNSA. The ends were cut back, 4 bases at V and 0 bases at J, with 7 bases in the middle. The CDR3 extends over 14 amino acids. The CDR3 coding sequence is TGTGCCAGCAGCTACGACAGCTCTGGAAACACCATATATTTT. Translation gives CASSYDSSGNTIYF.

This CDR3 reads CASSYSVAYEQYF. The CDR3 DNA reads as TGTGCCAGCAGTTACTCGGTGGCATACGAGCAGTACTTC. J is TRBJ2-7 and V is TRBV6-6, with unresolved D. V dropped 0 bases and J dropped 4 bases, with 7 bases sitting between them. Germline CDR1 reads MNHNY; CDR2 reads SVGAGI (reference sequence). The CDR3 has 13 amino acids.

The sample holds a few counts of this clone. This chain connects TRBV11-2 to TRBJ1-3, with 8 bases fitting TRBD1. CDR3 length: 15 amino acids. Trimming removed 5 bases from V and 4 bases from J; junction bases left unmatched: 7. Germline V CDR1 and CDR2: SGHAT, FQNNGV. Here the CDR3 reads CASSPLTGVGNTIYF. The CDR3 coding sequence is TGTGCCAGCAGCCCCTTGACAGGGGTCGGAAACACCATATATTTT.

This clone came up once. The chain employs TRBV19 and TRBJ2-7; 8 bases are a match to TRBD2. Germline V lookup: CDR1 LNHDA, CDR2 SQIVND (reference sequence). V trimming: 2 bases; J trimming: 6 bases; junction bases outside the gene matches: 6. The CDR3 covers 14 residues. The CDR3 loop reads CASSISGSSSEQYF. CDR3 nucleotide sequence: TGTGCCAGTAGTATAAGCGGGAGCTCGTCCGAGCAGTACTTC.

The rearrangement links TRBV18 to TRBJ1-5; D might be TRBD1 (5 bases). Trimming took off 1 base at V and 4 bases at J, with 5 bases between the two ends. This CDR3 spans 13 amino acids. Germline V lookup: CDR1 KGHSH, CDR2 LQKENI. CDR3 in DNA: TGTGCCAGCTCACCACAGGGGAATCAGCCCCAGCATTTT. Its translation: CASSPQGNQPQHF.

This clone was seen only a few times. This sequence joins TRBV24-1 and TRBJ2-1, with TRBD1 as a possible D gene (6 bases). The V end was cut by 5 bases, the J end by 15 bases, with 19 bases between. Germline CDR1 KGHDR, CDR2 SFDVKD. The CDR3 extends over 13 amino acids. CDR3 sequence: CATSGDWGQGWFF. Here the CDR3 DNA reads TGTGCCACCAGTGGCGACTGGGGGCAGGGGTGGTTCTTC.

The rearrangement uses TRBV10-3 and TRBJ2-5; 11 nucleotides line up with TRBD2. V trimming: 10 bases; J trimming: 1 base; junction bases outside the gene matches: 5. Germline assignment: CDR1 ENHRY and CDR2 SYGVKD. There are 14 residues in the CDR3. This CDR3 is CATSLAGGQETQYF. DNA of the CDR3: TGTGCCACGTCTCTAGCGGGGGGCCAAGAGACCCAGTACTTC.

This rearrangement joins TRBV7-9 to TRBJ1-1; D not resolved. V was clipped by 8 bases and J by 1 base, with 11 bases between them. Per germline, CDR1 SEHNR and CDR2 FQNEAQ (reference sequence). The CDR3 covers 13 residues. The CDR3 is CASALYQNTEAFF. The CDR3 coding sequence is TGTGCCAGCGCCCTGTACCAGAACACTGAAGCTTTCTTT.

The chain recombines TRBV7-9 with TRBJ1-2; D may be TRBD1 (6 bases). CDR3 length equals 15 residues. The V gene's germline CDR1 is SEHNR and CDR2 FQNEAQ (reference sequence). Trimming removed 5 bases from V and 5 bases from J, with 18 bases in between. CDR3 bases: TGTGCCAGCAGCCCAGATGGGGGGGCGATATATGGCTACACCTTC. As protein: CASSPDGGAIYGYTF.

The rearrangement links TRBV2 to TRBJ1-3; no clear D. This CDR3 has 13 amino acids. V lost 4 bases to trimming and J lost 3 bases, with 7 bases between them. In germline, CDR1 is SNHLY, CDR2 FYNNEI. In nucleotides, the CDR3 is TGTGCCAGCAGTGTGTACATTGGAAACACCATATATTTT. Its translation: CASSVYIGNTIYF.

The V call is TRBV19, the J call TRBJ2-2, with D tentatively TRBD1 (5 bases). Germline CDR1 LNHDA, CDR2 SQIVND (reference sequence). The ends were cut back, 7 bases at V and 5 bases at J, with 17 bases in the middle. This CDR3 region has 15 residues. The CDR3 sequence is CASIGHSRRTGELFF. The CDR3 DNA sequence: TGTGCCAGTATAGGACATAGCAGGCGAACCGGGGAGCTGTTTTTT.

The CDR3 loop reads CASSLRGVGEKLFF. CDR3 DNA: TGCGCCAGCAGCTTGAGAGGGGTGGGTGAAAAACTGTTTTTT. The chain carries TRBV5-1 and TRBJ1-4; tentative D call: TRBD1 (5 bases). The CDR3 runs to 14 residues. The germline V gene has CDR1 SGHRS and CDR2 YFSETQ. Trimming removed 1 base from V and 7 bases from J, with 11 bases in between.

The V gene is TRBV10-3, the J gene TRBJ1-2, with D possibly being TRBD1 (6 bases). CDR1 is ENHRY and CDR2 is SYGVKD in the germline V gene. The CDR3 contains 15 residues. V shed 2 bases and J shed 2 bases, with 12 bases lying between them. This chain's CDR3 is CAISEGRGGNYGYTF. As DNA, the CDR3 is TGTGCCATCAGTGAGGGACGAGGGGGAAACTATGGCTACACCTTC.

The J gene is TRBJ2-2, the V gene TRBV30, with D possibly called TRBD1 or TRBD2 (5 bases each). CDR1 and CDR2 from the germline V gene are GTSNPN and SVGIG (reference sequence). The CDR3 contains 14 residues. The germline V and J ends were trimmed by 3 bases and 4 bases, with 12 bases remaining between them. The CDR3 nucleotides are TGTGCCTGGAGCGGGACCCCTCGCACCGGGGAGCTGTTTTTT. It codes for CAWSGTPRTGELFF.

The V call is TRBV7-9, the J call TRBJ2-7, with TRBD1 matching over 10 bases. Germline V gene sequence: CDR1 SEHNR, CDR2 FQNEAQ (reference sequence). Trimming removed 4 bases from V and 5 bases from J; junction bases left unmatched: 8. CDR3 size: 15 residues. CDR3: CASSWGTGEADEQYF. CDR3 DNA: TGTGCCAGCAGCTGGGGGACAGGGGAGGCGGACGAGCAGTACTTC.

The J gene is TRBJ1-5, the V gene TRBV6-5; D gene ambiguous. This CDR3 has 14 residues. The V end was cut by 6 bases, the J end by 7 bases, with 16 bases between. Germline-derived CDR1 and CDR2 are MNHEY and SVGAGI. This CDR3 reads CASSPGGIQQPQHF. The DNA of the CDR3 is TGTGCCAGCAGCCCCGGCGGAATACAACAGCCCCAGCATTTT.

The chain recombines TRBV5-1 with TRBJ1-6; TRBD1 matches 9 bases. This CDR3 comprises 15 residues. From germline, CDR1 is SGHRS and CDR2 YFSETQ. V lost 3 bases to trimming and J lost 11 bases; unmatched junction nucleotides: 9. CDR3: CASSSGDRVKTPLHF. CDR3 DNA: TGCGCCAGCAGCTCCGGGGACAGGGTGAAAACACCCCTCCACTTT. Filled out from reference TRBV5-1 and TRBJ1-6, the complete variable domain reads KAGVTQTPRYLIKTRGQQVTLSCSPISGHRSVSWYQQTPGQGLQFLFEYFSETQRNKGNFPGRFSGRQFSNSRSEMNVSTLELGDSALYLCASSSGDRVKTPLHFGNGTRLTVT.

This chain links TRBV7-8 with TRBJ2-7; TRBD2 matches 8 bases. V lost 5 bases, J lost 10 bases, and 13 bases stayed unmatched. CDR1 SGHVS and CDR2 FQNEAQ come from the germline V gene. CDR3 length equals 14 residues. The CDR3 nucleotides read TGTGCCAGCAGCCCCAGGACTAGCAAAGTCTTCCAGTACTTC. This translates into CASSPRTSKVFQYF.

V gene TRBV4-1 combines with J gene TRBJ2-1; 10 positions agree with TRBD2. The V and J ends lost 3 bases and 6 bases, in that order; junction bases with no gene match: 11. This CDR3 region has 17 residues. Germline CDR1 and CDR2: MGHRA and YSYEKL. CDR3 amino acids: CASSQASSGRFRNEQFF. The CDR3 DNA reads TGCGCCAGCAGCCAGGCCTCTAGCGGGAGATTTCGCAATGAGCAGTTCTTC.

The chain is built from TRBV18 and TRBJ1-6; 11 bases are a match to TRBD1. Germline CDR1 and CDR2: KGHSH and LQKENI. This CDR3 is built from 15 residues. The ends lost 2 bases at V and 10 bases at J; junction bases unmatched: 4. In nucleotides, the CDR3 is TGTGCCAGCTCACCAGGGACAGGGGGTATGTCACCCCTCCACTTT. Protein product: CASSPGTGGMSPLHF.

The chain couples TRBV2 to TRBJ1-2; 8 bases are shared with TRBD1. Looked up from germline, CDR1 is SNHLY and CDR2 is FYNNEI. The V segment lost 5 bases and the J segment 4 bases; nucleotides outside the gene matches: 21. The CDR3 has 19 amino acids. CDR3 protein: CASSLSPLAGQGDRYGYTF. The CDR3 DNA reads TGTGCCAGCAGTCTATCGCCTCTAGCCGGACAGGGAGATCGCTATGGCTACACCTTC.

The gene calls are TRBV5-4 and TRBJ1-4; 7 bases match TRBD1. V was clipped by 1 base and J by 10 bases; unmatched bases: 4. Germline-derived CDR1 and CDR2 are SGHNT and YYREEE (reference sequence). The CDR3 spans 13 residues. CDR3 sequence reads: CASSLQGGGKLFF. The CDR3 DNA follows: TGTGCCAGCAGCTTGCAGGGGGGAGGAAAACTGTTTTTT.

V and J are TRBV11-3 and TRBJ2-1; 11 nucleotides align to TRBD2. This CDR3 region has 16 residues. The V segment lost 2 bases and the J segment 4 bases; nucleotides outside the gene matches: 4. CDR1 and CDR2 (germline): SGHNT, YENEEA. The CDR3: CASSLSLAGGYNEQFF. In DNA, the CDR3 is TGTGCCAGCAGCTTATCGCTAGCGGGAGGATACAATGAGCAGTTCTTC.